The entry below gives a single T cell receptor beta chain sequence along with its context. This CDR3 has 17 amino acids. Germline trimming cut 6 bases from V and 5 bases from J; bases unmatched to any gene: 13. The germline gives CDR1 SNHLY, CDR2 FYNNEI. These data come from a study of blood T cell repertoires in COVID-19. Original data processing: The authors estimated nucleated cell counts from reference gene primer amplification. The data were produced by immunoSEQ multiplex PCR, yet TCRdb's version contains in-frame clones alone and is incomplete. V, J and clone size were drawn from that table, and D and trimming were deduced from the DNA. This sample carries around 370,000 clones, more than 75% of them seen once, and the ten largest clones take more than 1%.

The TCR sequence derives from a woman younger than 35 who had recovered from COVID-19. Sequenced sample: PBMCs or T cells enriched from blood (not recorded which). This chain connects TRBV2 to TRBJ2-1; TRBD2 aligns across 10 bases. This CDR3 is CASSPKRGGWLDNEQFF. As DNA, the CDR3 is TGTGCCAGCAGCCCGAAGCGGGGGGGTTGGTTAGACAATGAGCAGTTCTTC.